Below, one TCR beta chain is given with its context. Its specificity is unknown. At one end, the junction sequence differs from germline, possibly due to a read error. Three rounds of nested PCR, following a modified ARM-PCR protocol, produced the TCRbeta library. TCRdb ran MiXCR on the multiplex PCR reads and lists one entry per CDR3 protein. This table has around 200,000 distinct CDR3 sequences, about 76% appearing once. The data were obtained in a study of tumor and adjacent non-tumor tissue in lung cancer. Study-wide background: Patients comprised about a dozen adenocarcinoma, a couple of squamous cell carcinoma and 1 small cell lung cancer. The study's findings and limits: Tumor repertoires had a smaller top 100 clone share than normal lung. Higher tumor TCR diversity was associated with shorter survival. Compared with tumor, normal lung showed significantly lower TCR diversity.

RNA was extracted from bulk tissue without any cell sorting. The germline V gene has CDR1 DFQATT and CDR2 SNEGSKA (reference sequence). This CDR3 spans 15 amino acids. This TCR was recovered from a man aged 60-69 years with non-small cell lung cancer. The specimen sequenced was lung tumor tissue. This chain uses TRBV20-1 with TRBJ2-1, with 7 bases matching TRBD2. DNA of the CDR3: TGTAGTGCGATAGGACTAGTGGGGCCGAGAATGGAGCAGTTCTTC. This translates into CSAIGLVGPRMEQFF.